This TCR beta chain comes out of a study of blood T cells in healthy people across ages. Study-level information: With template switching, about one barcoded beta molecule was captured per two T cells.

V dropped 5 bases and J dropped 4; count of bases not matched to a gene: 10. The CDR3 spans 16 residues. Germline loops: CDR1 SEHNR, CDR2 FQNEAQ (reference sequence). Using a J-beta primer mix together with a sample-barcoded 5' primer, a second PCR was run for roughly 6 to 11 cycles. Via MiXCR, TCRdb re-called the 5' RACE reads, giving one row per CDR3 protein. The profile shows 1.5 million to 1.8 million distinct CDR3 sequences, roughly 43% of them singletons. Comments on this clonotype: Antigen specificity is unknown.

Drawn from each donor were around 9.1 milliliters of peripheral blood. Study-level results: With naive T cell percentage, TCR beta diversity showed a strong correlation.

The sample taken for sequencing was blood. The gene calls are TRBV7-9 and TRBJ2-1, with 8 bases matching TRBD1. The receptor was isolated from a woman in her late teens or twenties in good health. The CDR3 is CASSPRTGLTYNEQFF. Here the CDR3 DNA reads TGTGCCAGCAGCCCCAGGACAGGGCTCACTTACAATGAGCAGTTCTTC.